This T cell receptor (beta chain) was identified in a study of identical twins. Germline V gives CDR1 SGHRS, CDR2 YFSETQ. V shed 7 bases, J shed 5 bases, and the junction held 7 bases outside the gene matches. The CDR3 runs 13 residues. For this clonotype: Its antigen is unidentified.

With template switching, a universal primer site was added, and the cDNA carried unique molecular identifiers. Via MiXCR, TCRdb re-called the 5' RACE reads, giving one row per CDR3 protein. The sample lists approximately 600,000 distinct CDR3 sequences, roughly 9.9% occurring once. Whole-study results and caveats: In monozygotic twins, models underestimated the sharing of out-of-frame TCR alpha. Cord blood beta clonotypes present at high abundance carried fewer insertions; no such pattern appeared in memory repertoires.

The sample was also reused in another study, on yellow fever vaccine responses in identical twins.

Sequencing used PBMCs. This TCR came from a woman younger than 30 in good health. V is TRBV5-1 and J is TRBJ2-3; TRBD2 matches 7 bases. CDR3 residues: CASSPRGEDTQYF. Written as DNA, the CDR3 is TGCGCCAGCTCCCCCCGGGGGGAAGATACGCAGTATTTT.